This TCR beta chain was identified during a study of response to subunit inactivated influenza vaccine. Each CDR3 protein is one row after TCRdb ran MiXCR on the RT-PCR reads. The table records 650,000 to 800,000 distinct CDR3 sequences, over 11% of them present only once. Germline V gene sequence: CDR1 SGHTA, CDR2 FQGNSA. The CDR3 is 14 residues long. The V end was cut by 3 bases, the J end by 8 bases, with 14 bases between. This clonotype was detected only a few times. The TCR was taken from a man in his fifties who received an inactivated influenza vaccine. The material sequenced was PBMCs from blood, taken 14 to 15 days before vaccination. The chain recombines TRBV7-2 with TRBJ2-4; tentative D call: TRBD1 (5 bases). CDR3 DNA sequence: TGTGCCAGCAGCTTGAAGGGGCTGTGGGACATTCAGTACTTC. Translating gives CASSLKGLWDIQYF.